The rows below give T cell receptor beta chains drawn from one sample of a study of cytomegalovirus exposure and HLA in healthy donors. Assay used: immunoSEQ multiplex PCR; TCRdb lists only in-frame clones, some missing. The sample includes fewer than 130,000 clones, 74% of them seen just once. Input material: PBMCs. These receptors originate from a man aged 50 to 59 in good health and CMV-seropositive. Both conserved end residues are part of each CDR3. Fields, in order: J gene, D gene, V gene, clone size, CDR3 length, CDR3 protein, CDR3 DNA. A D gene is named only where the DNA matches it firmly. Some rows mark clone size as missing; the rest say once, few, many or name a class of expanded clone.

>TRBJ1-3|TRBD1|TRBV7-3|few|15
CASSLGTGTGNTIYF
TGTGCCAGCAGCTTGGGGACAGGGACTGGAAACACCATATATTTT
>TRBJ2-3|.|TRBV2|.|14
CASAGDWPTDTQYF
TGTGCCTCCGCTGGGGACTGGCCCACAGATACGCAGTATTTT
>TRBJ2-1|.|TRBV5-5|.|14
CASSSGTYFNEQFF
TGTGCCAGCAGCTCCGGGACTTACTTCAATGAGCAGTTCTTC
>TRBJ2-3|TRBD2|TRBV11-2|.|15
CASSLEASGFDTQYF
TGTGCCAGCAGCTTAGAAGCTAGCGGGTTCGATACGCAGTATTTT
>TRBJ2-1|.|TRBV14|.|16
CASSQDLAARYNEQFF
TGTGCCAGCAGCCAAGATTTGGCGGCCCGCTACAATGAGCAGTTCTTC
>TRBJ2-2|TRBD1|TRBV29-1|.|15
CSVEGGRGMSGELFF
TGCAGCGTTGAAGGGGGCAGGGGGATGTCCGGGGAGCTGTTTTTT
>TRBJ1-5|.|TRBV7-8|.|20
CASSPQGIMDIGGGNQPQHF
TGTGCCAGCAGCCCCCAGGGGATTATGGACATAGGGGGTGGCAATCAGCCCCAGCATTTT
>TRBJ2-2|.|TRBV5-4|many|14
CASSLTGRAGELFF
TGTGCCAGCAGCTTGACAGGGCGGGCCGGGGAGCTGTTTTTT
>TRBJ2-7|.|TRBV5-6|.|13
CASSFRQKYEQYF
TGTGCCAGCAGCTTCCGACAAAAGTACGAGCAGTACTTC
>TRBJ1-1|TRBD1|TRBV15|.|17
CATSASRDRAPYTEAFF
TGTGCCACCAGCGCCTCCAGGGACAGAGCCCCATATACTGAAGCTTTCTTT
>TRBJ2-1|.|TRBV5-1|few|16
CASSGSLDFSYNEQFF
TGCGCCAGCAGCGGTTCACTGGACTTCTCCTACAATGAGCAGTTCTTC
>TRBJ1-3|TRBD1|TRBV4-1|.|16
CASSQEWTGGGGTIYF
TGCGCCAGCAGCCAAGAGTGGACAGGGGGCGGCGGCACCATATATTTT
>TRBJ1-1|.|TRBV6-1|.|13
CASSPRENTEAFF
TGTGCCAGCAGTCCCAGGGAGAACACTGAAGCTTTCTTT
>TRBJ1-1|TRBD1|TRBV14|.|17
CASSPTRTGRANTEAFF
TGTGCCAGCAGCCCAACCCGGACAGGGCGCGCGAACACTGAAGCTTTCTTT
>TRBJ2-5|.|TRBV14|.|13
CASSQVGLRTQYF
TGTGCCAGCAGCCAAGTGGGGCTACGGACCCAGTACTTC
>TRBJ1-1|.|TRBV11-2|.|15
CASSLGISGNTEAFF
TGTGCCAGCAGTCTCGGGATCTCTGGGAACACTGAAGCTTTCTTT
>TRBJ2-1|TRBD2|TRBV5-1|.|16
CASSLEGTRIGGEQFF
TGCGCCAGCAGCTTGGAAGGGACTAGAATTGGTGGTGAGCAGTTCTTC
>TRBJ1-3|TRBD1|TRBV18|.|17
CASSLQTGIPSGNTIYF
TGTGCCAGCTCACTCCAGACAGGGATACCCTCTGGAAACACCATATATTTT
>TRBJ1-1|TRBD1|TRBV11-2|.|14
CASSPDRGNTEAFF
TGTGCCAGCAGCCCCGACAGGGGGAACACTGAAGCTTTCTTT
>TRBJ2-1|TRBD2|TRBV18|.|16
CASSPLLAGAYNEQFF
TGTGCCAGCTCACCCCTATTAGCGGGGGCCTACAATGAGCAGTTCTTC
>TRBJ1-1|.|TRBV11-3|.|13
CASSFFGDTEAFF
TGTGCCAGCAGCTTTTTCGGGGACACTGAAGCTTTCTTT
>TRBJ1-5|TRBD1|TRBV4-2|.|14
CASSRRQGHQPQHF
TGTGCCAGCAGCCGACGACAGGGTCATCAGCCCCAGCATTTT
>TRBJ2-7|TRBD2|TRBV7-2|.|18
CASSLETGLAGAADEQYF
TGTGCCAGCAGCTTAGAGACAGGACTAGCGGGGGCCGCGGACGAGCAGTACTTC
>TRBJ1-1|TRBD1|TRBV27|.|17
CASSNGHGQGPDTEAFF
TGTGCCAGCAGTAACGGCCACGGACAGGGTCCGGACACTGAAGCTTTCTTT
>TRBJ2-1|.|TRBV10-3|.|14
CAISEQITYNEQFF
TGTGCCATCAGTGAGCAGATAACCTACAATGAGCAGTTCTTC
>TRBJ1-1|TRBD1|TRBV7-2|few|14
CASSRQGADTEAFF
TGTGCCAGCAGCAGACAGGGGGCTGACACTGAAGCTTTCTTT
>TRBJ2-7|.|TRBV2|few|12
CASNRQGGEQYF
TGTGCCAGCAATCGTCAGGGTGGAGAGCAGTACTTC
>TRBJ1-2|.|TRBV27|few|13
CASSQDRSYGYTF
TGTGCCAGCAGTCAAGACAGGTCGTATGGCTACACCTTC
>TRBJ2-7|TRBD2|TRBV7-2|few|15
CASRKKRGGHYEQYF
TGTGCCAGCAGAAAAAAGCGGGGGGGCCACTACGAGCAGTACTTC
>TRBJ2-1|.|TRBV6-1|.|15
CASSAPPSGSNEQFF
TGTGCCAGCAGTGCGCCCCCCAGCGGATCAAATGAGCAGTTCTTC
>TRBJ1-4|.|TRBV30|.|15
CAWSVVFSANEKLFF
TGTGCCTGGAGTGTAGTTTTTTCGGCTAATGAAAAACTGTTTTTT
>TRBJ2-3|.|TRBV4-1|.|16
CASSPEGGHVPDTQYF
TGCGCCAGCAGCCCTGAGGGGGGGCATGTACCAGATACGCAGTATTTT
>TRBJ1-1|.|TRBV18|.|16
CASSPPRRTMNTEAFF
TGTGCCAGCTCACCACCGAGGAGGACTATGAACACTGAAGCTTTCTTT
>TRBJ1-5|.|TRBV6-1|.|15
CASSLGPPRRQPQHF
TGTGCCAGCAGCCTTGGACCGCCGCGGAGGCAGCCCCAGCATTTT
>TRBJ1-2|.|TRBV6-1|.|12
CASRGPYYGYTF
TGTGCCAGCAGGGGCCCTTACTATGGCTACACCTTC